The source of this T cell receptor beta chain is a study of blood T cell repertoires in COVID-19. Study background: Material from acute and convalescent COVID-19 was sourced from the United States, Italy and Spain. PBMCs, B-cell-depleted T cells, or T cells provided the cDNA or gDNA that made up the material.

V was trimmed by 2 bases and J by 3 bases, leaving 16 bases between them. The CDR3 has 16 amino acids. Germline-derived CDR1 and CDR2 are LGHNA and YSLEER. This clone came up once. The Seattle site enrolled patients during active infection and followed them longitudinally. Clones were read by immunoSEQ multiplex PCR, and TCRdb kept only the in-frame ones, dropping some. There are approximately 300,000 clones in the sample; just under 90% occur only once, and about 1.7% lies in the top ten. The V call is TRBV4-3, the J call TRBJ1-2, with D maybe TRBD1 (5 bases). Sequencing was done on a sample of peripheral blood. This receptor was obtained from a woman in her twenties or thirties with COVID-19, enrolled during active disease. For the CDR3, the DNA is TGCGCCAGCAGCCAACAAGCATCTACGGGGGACTATGGCTACACCTTC. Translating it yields CASSQQASTGDYGYTF.